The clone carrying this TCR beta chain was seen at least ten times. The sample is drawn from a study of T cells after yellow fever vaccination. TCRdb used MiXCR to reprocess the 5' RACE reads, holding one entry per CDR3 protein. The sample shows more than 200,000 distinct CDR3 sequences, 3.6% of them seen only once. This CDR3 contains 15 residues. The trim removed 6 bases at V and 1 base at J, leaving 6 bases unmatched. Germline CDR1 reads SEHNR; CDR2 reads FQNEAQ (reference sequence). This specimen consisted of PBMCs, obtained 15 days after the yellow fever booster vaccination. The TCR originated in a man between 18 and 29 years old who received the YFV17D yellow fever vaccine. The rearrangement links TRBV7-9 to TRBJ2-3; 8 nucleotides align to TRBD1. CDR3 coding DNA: TGTGCCAGCAGGACTGGACAGGGTGGCACAGATACGCAGTATTTT. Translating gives CASRTGQGGTDTQYF.